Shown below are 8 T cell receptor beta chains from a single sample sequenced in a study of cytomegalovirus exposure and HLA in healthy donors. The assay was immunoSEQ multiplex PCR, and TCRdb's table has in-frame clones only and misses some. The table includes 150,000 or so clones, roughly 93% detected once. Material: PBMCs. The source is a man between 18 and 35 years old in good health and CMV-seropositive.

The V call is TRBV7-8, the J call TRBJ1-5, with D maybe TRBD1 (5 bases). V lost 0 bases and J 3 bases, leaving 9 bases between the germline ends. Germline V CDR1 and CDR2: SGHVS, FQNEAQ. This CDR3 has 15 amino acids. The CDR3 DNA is TGTGCCAGCAGCTTAGCCCAGGGAATCAATCAGCCCCAGCATTTT. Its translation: CASSLAQGINQPQHF.

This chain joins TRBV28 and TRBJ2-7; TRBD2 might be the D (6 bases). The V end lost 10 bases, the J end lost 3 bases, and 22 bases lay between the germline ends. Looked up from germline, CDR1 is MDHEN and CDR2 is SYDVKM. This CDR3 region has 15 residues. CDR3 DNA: TGTGCCAATCCAAAAATCCCAGGGAGGAACTACGAGCAGTACTTC. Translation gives CANPKIPGRNYEQYF.

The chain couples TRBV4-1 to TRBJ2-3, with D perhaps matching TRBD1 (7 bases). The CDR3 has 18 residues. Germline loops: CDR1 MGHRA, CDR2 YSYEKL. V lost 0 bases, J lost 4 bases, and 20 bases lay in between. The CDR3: CASSQDWRQGLPADTQYF. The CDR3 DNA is TGCGCCAGCAGCCAAGATTGGCGACAGGGACTTCCCGCAGATACGCAGTATTTT.

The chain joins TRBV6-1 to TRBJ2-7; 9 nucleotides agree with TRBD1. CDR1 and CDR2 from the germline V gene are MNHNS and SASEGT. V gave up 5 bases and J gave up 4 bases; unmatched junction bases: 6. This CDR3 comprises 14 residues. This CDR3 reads CASSPRTGAYEQYF. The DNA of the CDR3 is TGTGCCAGCAGTCCTCGGACAGGGGCATACGAGCAGTACTTC.

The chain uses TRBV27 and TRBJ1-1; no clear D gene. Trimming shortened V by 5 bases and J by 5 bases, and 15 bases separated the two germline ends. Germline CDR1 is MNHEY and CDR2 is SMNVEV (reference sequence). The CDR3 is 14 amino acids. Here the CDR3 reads CASSPLGSGTEAFF. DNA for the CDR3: TGTGCCAGCAGTCCCCTCGGGAGCGGGACTGAAGCTTTCTTT.

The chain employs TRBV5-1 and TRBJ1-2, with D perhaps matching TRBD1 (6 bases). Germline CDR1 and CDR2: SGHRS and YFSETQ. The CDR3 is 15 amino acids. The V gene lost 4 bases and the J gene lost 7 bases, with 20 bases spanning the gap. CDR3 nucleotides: TGCGCCAGCAGCCCCGGCAGCGGGGGCGCGGGTGGCTACACCTTC. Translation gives CASSPGSGGAGGYTF.

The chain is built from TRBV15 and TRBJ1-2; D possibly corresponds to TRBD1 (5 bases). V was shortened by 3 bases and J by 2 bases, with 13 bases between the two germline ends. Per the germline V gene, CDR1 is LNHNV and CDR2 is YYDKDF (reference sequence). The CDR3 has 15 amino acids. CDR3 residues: CATSSAGTPNYGYTF. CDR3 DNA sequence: TGTGCCACCAGCAGTGCCGGGACTCCGAACTATGGCTACACCTTC.

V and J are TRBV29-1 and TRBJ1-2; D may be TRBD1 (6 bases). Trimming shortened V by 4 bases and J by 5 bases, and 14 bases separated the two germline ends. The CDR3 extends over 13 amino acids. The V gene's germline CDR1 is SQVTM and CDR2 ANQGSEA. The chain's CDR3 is CSVVGQSLYGYTF. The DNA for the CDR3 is TGCAGCGTTGTCGGACAGTCCCTTTATGGCTACACCTTC.